The rows below give T cell receptor beta chains drawn from one sample of a study of blood T cell repertoires in COVID-19. Generated by immunoSEQ multiplex PCR, the TCRdb table keeps only in-frame clones and is missing some. The table lists 160,000 or so clones, roughly four fifths of them singletons, with approximately 10% in the top ten. The sequencing sample was made of peripheral blood. The receptors shown here come from a man in his fifties or sixties with active or convalescent COVID-19. The CDR3 runs from the conserved cysteine through the conserved F or W. Fields, in order: D gene, J gene, clone size, V gene, CDR3 protein, CDR3 DNA. D genes are given only for firm matches. Clone sizes are given selectively: once, few, many, or a class where the clone is expanded.

>TRBD2|TRBJ2-7|NA|TRBV6-4
CASSGGGRVPYEQYF
TGTGCCAGCAGTGGGGGCGGGAGGGTGCCCTACGAGCAGTACTTC
>TRBD1|TRBJ1-5|NA|TRBV28
CASGPTGGTTYSNQPQHF
TGTGCCAGCGGCCCGACAGGGGGAACTACTTATAGCAATCAGCCCCAGCATTTT
>TRBD2|TRBJ2-5|NA|TRBV5-4
CASSPGLAGQETQYF
TGTGCCAGCAGCCCGGGACTAGCGGGTCAAGAGACCCAGTACTTC
>NA|TRBJ1-3|NA|TRBV3-1/TRBV3-2
CASSPEGSGNTIYF
TGTGCCAGCAGCCCTGAGGGATCTGGAAACACCATATATTTT
>TRBD1|TRBJ1-2|NA|TRBV2
CATQPGQGSYGYTF
TGTGCCACCCAACCCGGACAGGGATCCTATGGCTACACCTTC
>NA|TRBJ1-2|NA|TRBV19
CASSIDARGTNYGYTF
TGTGCCAGTAGTATAGATGCCAGGGGCACTAACTATGGCTACACCTTC
>TRBD2|TRBJ2-1|NA|TRBV2
CASSERSREDYNEQFF
TGTGCCAGCAGTGAAAGGTCGCGGGAGGATTACAATGAGCAGTTCTTC
>TRBD2|TRBJ2-5|NA|TRBV6-6
CASSYSTTSGSETQYF
TGTGCCAGCAGTTACTCGACGACTAGCGGGAGTGAGACCCAGTACTTC
>TRBD2|TRBJ2-2|NA|TRBV2
CASSATSYTGELFF
TGTGCCAGCAGCGCGACTAGCTACACCGGGGAGCTGTTTTTT
>NA|TRBJ1-1|NA|TRBV6-5
CASSYSSGINTEAFF
TGTGCCAGCAGTTACTCGTCAGGGATCAACACTGAAGCTTTCTTT
>NA|TRBJ1-4|NA|TRBV18
CASSPSGSTNEKLFF
TGTGCCAGCTCACCTTCGGGGTCAACTAATGAAAAACTGTTTTTT
>TRBD2|TRBJ2-3|NA|TRBV25-1
CASRSGLAGGDTQYF
TGTGCCAGCAGGTCGGGACTAGCGGGGGGGGATACGCAGTATTTT
>TRBD2|TRBJ2-3|NA|TRBV5-1
CASSFRTSGEDTQYF
TGCGCCAGCAGCTTCCGGACTAGCGGGGAGGATACGCAGTATTTT
>NA|TRBJ2-7|NA|TRBV4-1
CASSHTAETDEQYF
TGCGCCAGCAGCCACACAGCGGAAACAGACGAGCAGTACTTC
>TRBD1|TRBJ2-5|NA|TRBV4-2
CASSQVKQGVGETQYF
TGTGCCAGCAGCCAAGTCAAACAGGGGGTTGGAGAGACCCAGTACTTC
>NA|TRBJ2-7|NA|TRBV6-1
CASSERQTGISEQYF
TGTGCCAGCAGTGAACGGCAAACAGGAATTAGCGAGCAGTACTTC
>NA|TRBJ2-5|NA|TRBV13
CASRTRGGQETQYF
TGTGCCAGCAGAACCCGGGGAGGCCAAGAGACCCAGTACTTC
>NA|TRBJ2-3|NA|TRBV11-3
CASSLGGTRRPSTDTQYF
TGTGCCAGCAGCTTGGGTGGGACTCGACGTCCTAGCACAGATACGCAGTATTTT
>TRBD1|TRBJ1-2|NA|TRBV19
CASTGTGENYGYTF
TGTGCCAGTACCGGGACAGGGGAGAACTATGGCTACACCTTC
>TRBD2|TRBJ2-5|NA|TRBV7-2
CASSLEISGGWETQYF
TGTGCCAGCAGCTTAGAAATTAGCGGGGGGTGGGAGACCCAGTACTTC
>NA|TRBJ2-2|NA|TRBV19
CASSIRSVDKRGGELFF
TGTGCCAGTAGTATAAGGTCGGTGGACAAACGAGGCGGGGAGCTGTTTTTT
>TRBD2|TRBJ2-2|NA|TRBV27
CASSQSGRAVTGELFF
TGTGCCAGCAGTCAGAGCGGGAGGGCGGTCACCGGGGAGCTGTTTTTT
>TRBD1|TRBJ2-7|NA|TRBV18
CASSPPGTGATYEQYF
TGTGCCAGCTCACCACCCGGGACAGGAGCTACCTACGAGCAGTACTTC
>NA|TRBJ2-1|NA|TRBV9
CASGTSSYNEQFF
TGTGCCAGCGGGACAAGCTCCTACAATGAGCAGTTCTTC
>NA|TRBJ2-5|NA|TRBV7-2
CASSLGPSQETQYF
TGTGCCAGCAGCTTAGGGCCTAGTCAAGAGACCCAGTACTTC
>NA|TRBJ1-1|NA|TRBV6-1
CASSEGWRDTEAFF
TGTGCCAGCAGTGAAGGGTGGAGAGATACTGAAGCTTTCTTT
>TRBD2|TRBJ2-5|NA|TRBV6-5
CASMISGGLQETQYF
TGTGCCAGCATGATTAGCGGGGGGCTCCAAGAGACCCAGTACTTC
>TRBD1|TRBJ2-7|NA|TRBV9
CASSVAPTGLYEQYF
TGTGCCAGCAGCGTAGCCCCGACAGGGTTGTACGAGCAGTACTTC
>TRBD2|TRBJ2-7|NA|TRBV19
CASSDTGLAGAKSSYEQYF
TGTGCCAGTAGTGACACGGGACTAGCGGGAGCCAAGAGCTCCTACGAGCAGTACTTC
>NA|TRBJ1-1|once|TRBV3-1/TRBV3-2
CASSQDYQGEAFF
TGTGCCAGCAGCCAAGATTACCAGGGTGAAGCTTTCTTT
>NA|TRBJ1-5|NA|TRBV5-6
CASSTWGRTNNQPQHF
TGTGCCAGCAGCACCTGGGGCCGGACCAACAATCAGCCCCAGCATTTT
>NA|TRBJ2-1|NA|TRBV5-8
CASSLPPAQGKQFF
TGTGCCAGCAGCTTGCCCCCGGCTCAGGGTAAGCAGTTCTTC
>NA|TRBJ2-5|NA|TRBV5-1
CASSLEWTSQETQYF
TGCGCCAGCAGCTTGGAATGGACAAGTCAAGAGACCCAGTACTTC
>NA|TRBJ1-1|NA|TRBV9
CASSVRDKNTEAFF
TGTGCCAGCAGCGTAAGAGACAAGAACACTGAAGCTTTCTTT
>TRBD2|TRBJ2-1|NA|TRBV5-1
CASSLDRWGGEQFF
TGCGCCAGCAGCTTGGACAGGTGGGGAGGGGAGCAGTTCTTC
>TRBD2|TRBJ2-7|once|TRBV5-1
CASSEIAGGYISYEQYF
TGCGCCAGCAGCGAGATAGCGGGAGGGTACATCTCCTACGAGCAGTACTTC
>NA|TRBJ2-2|few|TRBV4-2
CASRPTGNTGELFF
TGTGCCAGCAGGCCCACAGGGAACACCGGGGAGCTGTTTTTT
>TRBD2|TRBJ2-5|NA|TRBV7-9
CASSSPPLAGLSVGETQYF
TGTGCCAGCAGCTCCCCCCCGCTAGCGGGGCTTAGTGTCGGGGAGACCCAGTACTTC
>NA|TRBJ1-1|NA|TRBV7-2
CASSSWEGKGGEAFF
TGTGCCAGCAGCTCATGGGAGGGGAAGGGAGGTGAAGCTTTCTTT
>NA|TRBJ1-3|NA|TRBV5-4
CASSFRGGNTIYF
TGTGCCAGCAGCTTTAGGGGAGGAAACACCATATATTTT
>TRBD2|TRBJ2-4|NA|TRBV3-1/TRBV3-2
CASSPLGLEIQYF
TGTGCCAGCAGCCCTCTCGGACTAGAGATTCAGTACTTC
>NA|TRBJ1-2|NA|TRBV12-3/TRBV12-4
CASSFRGTHGYTF
TGTGCCAGCAGTTTTCGGGGGACCCATGGCTACACCTTC
>TRBD2|TRBJ2-1|medium-sized|TRBV5-1
CASSLSPLAGGYNEQFF
TGCGCCAGCAGCTTGTCCCCACTAGCGGGGGGCTACAATGAGCAGTTCTTC
>NA|TRBJ2-2|NA|TRBV5-6
CASSASTGELFF
TGTGCCAGCAGCGCGAGCACCGGGGAGCTGTTTTTT
>NA|TRBJ2-5|NA|TRBV9
CASSVGVQGETQYF
TGTGCCAGCAGCGTAGGAGTCCAGGGAGAGACCCAGTACTTC
>NA|TRBJ1-2|NA|TRBV5-1
CASSPGDRKDYGYTF
TGCGCCAGCAGCCCCGGGGATCGGAAGGACTATGGCTACACCTTC
>TRBD2|TRBJ2-3|NA|TRBV9
CASSVGAGPTDTQYF
TGTGCCAGCAGCGTAGGAGCGGGGCCCACAGATACGCAGTATTTT
>TRBD2|TRBJ2-1|NA|TRBV9
CASSVEGRGDQFF
TGTGCCAGCAGCGTAGAGGGGCGGGGGGACCAGTTCTTC
>NA|TRBJ1-5|NA|TRBV6-5
CASLPRLGNQPQHF
TGTGCCAGCCTCCCGAGGCTGGGCAATCAGCCCCAGCATTTT